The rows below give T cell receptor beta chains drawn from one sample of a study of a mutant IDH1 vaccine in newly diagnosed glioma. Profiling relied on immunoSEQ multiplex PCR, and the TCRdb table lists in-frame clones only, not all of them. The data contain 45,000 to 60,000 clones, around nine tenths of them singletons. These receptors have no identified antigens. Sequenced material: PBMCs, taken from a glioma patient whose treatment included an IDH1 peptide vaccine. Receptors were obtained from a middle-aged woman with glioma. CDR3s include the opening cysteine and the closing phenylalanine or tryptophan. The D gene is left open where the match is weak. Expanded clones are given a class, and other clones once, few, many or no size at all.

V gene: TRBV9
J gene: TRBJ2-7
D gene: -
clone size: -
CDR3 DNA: TGTGCCAGCACCGCGGGACAGAGCTCCTACGAGCAGTACTTC
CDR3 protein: CASTAGQSSYEQYF

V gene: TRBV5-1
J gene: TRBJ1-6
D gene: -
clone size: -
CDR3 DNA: TGCGCCAGCAGCGCCGGGTCAGGCCCTAATTCACCCCTCCACTTT
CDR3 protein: CASSAGSGPNSPLHF

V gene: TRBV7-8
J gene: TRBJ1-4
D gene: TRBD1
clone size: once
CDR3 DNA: TGTGCCAGCAGTCTGGACAGGGGTGGGGTTAATGAAAAACTGTTTTTT
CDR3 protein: CASSLDRGGVNEKLFF

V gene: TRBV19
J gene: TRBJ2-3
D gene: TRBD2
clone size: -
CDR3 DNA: TGTGCCAGTAGGGGGCTAGCGGGAGGGCCTTACACAGATACGCAGTATTTT
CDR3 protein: CASRGLAGGPYTDTQYF

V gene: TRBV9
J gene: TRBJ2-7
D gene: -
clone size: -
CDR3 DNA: TGTGCCAGCAGCGTAGATGCCACGAGCTCCTACGAGCAGTACTTC
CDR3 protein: CASSVDATSSYEQYF

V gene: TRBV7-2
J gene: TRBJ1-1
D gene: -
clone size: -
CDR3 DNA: TGTGCCAGCAGCTCCCGTGGGGACATTGGGCCCACTGAAGCTTTCTTT
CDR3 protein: CASSSRGDIGPTEAFF

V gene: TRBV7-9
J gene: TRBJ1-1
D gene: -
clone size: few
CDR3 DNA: TGTGCCAGCAGCTTAATGGGATCTGAAGCTTTCTTT
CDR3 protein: CASSLMGSEAFF

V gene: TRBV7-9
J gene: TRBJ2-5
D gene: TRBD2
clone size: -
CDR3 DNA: TGTGCCAGCAGACGGGACCCGGGGGGGGAGACCCAGTACTTC
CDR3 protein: CASRRDPGGETQYF

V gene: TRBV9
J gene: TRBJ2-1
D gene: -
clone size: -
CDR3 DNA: TGTGCCAGCAGCCCATCCTACAATGAGCAGTTCTTC
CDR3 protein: CASSPSYNEQFF

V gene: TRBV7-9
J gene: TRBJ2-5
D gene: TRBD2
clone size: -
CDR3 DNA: TGTGCCAGCAGCTCCGGGACTAGCGAGGGGGAGACCCAGTACTTC
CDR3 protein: CASSSGTSEGETQYF

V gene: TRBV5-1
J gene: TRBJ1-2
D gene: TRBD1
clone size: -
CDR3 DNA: TGCGCCAGCAGCTCGCCGGACAGGGGGCCGTCCAGCTACACCTTC
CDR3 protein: CASSSPDRGPSSYTF

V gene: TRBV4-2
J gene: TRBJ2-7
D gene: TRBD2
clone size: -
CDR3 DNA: TGTGCCAGCAGCCAAGATTGGGTGCGGGAGACTCGAATGGGGTCCTACGAGCAGTACTTC
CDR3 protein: CASSQDWVRETRMGSYEQYF

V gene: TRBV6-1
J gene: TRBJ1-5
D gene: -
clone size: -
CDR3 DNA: TGTGCCAGCAGTGGTGTCGGGGGCAATCAGCCCCAGCATTTT
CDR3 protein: CASSGVGGNQPQHF

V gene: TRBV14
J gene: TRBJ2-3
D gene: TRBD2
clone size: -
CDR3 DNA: TGTGCCAGCAGCCAAATTGGGACTAGTCAAGATACGCAGTATTTT
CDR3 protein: CASSQIGTSQDTQYF

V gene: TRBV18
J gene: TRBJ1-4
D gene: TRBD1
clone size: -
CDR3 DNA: TGTGCCAGCTCCTTAGGCAAGAGACAGGGAGGAGAAAAACTGTTTTTT
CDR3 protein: CASSLGKRQGGEKLFF

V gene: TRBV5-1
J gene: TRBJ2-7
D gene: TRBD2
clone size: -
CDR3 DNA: TGCGCCAGCAGCTTGGGACTAGCGGGGGCCCCCTACGAGCAGTACTTC
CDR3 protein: CASSLGLAGAPYEQYF

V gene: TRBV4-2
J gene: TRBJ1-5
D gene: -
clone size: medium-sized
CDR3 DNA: TGTGCCAGCAGCCAAGAGTGGGGTACAGCTCAGCCCCAGCATTTT
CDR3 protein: CASSQEWGTAQPQHF

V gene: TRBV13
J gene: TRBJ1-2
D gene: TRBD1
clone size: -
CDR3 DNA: TGTGCCAGCAGCTTAATACCGACAGGGGATGGCTACACCTTC
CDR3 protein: CASSLIPTGDGYTF

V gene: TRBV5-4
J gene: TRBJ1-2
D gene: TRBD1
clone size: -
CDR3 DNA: TGTGCCAGCAGCTTAAGGACAGGTCGATCTGGGGGTGGCTACACCTTC
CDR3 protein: CASSLRTGRSGGGYTF

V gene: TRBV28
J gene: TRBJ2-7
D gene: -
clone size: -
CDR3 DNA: TGTGCCAGCACCATCGTAGGGGCGGGTCGGCGGGAGCAGTACTTC
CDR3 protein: CASTIVGAGRREQYF

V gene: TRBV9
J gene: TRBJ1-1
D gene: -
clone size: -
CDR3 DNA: TGTGCCAGCAGCGTACTTCCGGAGAACACTGAAGCTTTCTTT
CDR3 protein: CASSVLPENTEAFF

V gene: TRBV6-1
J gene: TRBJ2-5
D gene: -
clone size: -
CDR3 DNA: TGTGCCAGCAGTGAAGCGGGGAGGACCCAGTACTTC
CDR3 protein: CASSEAGRTQYF

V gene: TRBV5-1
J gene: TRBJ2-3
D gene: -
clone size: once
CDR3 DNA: TGCGCCAGCAGCTCAAGCACAGATACGCAGTATTTT
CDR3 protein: CASSSSTDTQYF

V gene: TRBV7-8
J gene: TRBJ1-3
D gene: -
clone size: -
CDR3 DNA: TGTGCCAGCAGCTTAGAGCGGTTCTCTGGAAACACCATATATTTT
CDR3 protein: CASSLERFSGNTIYF

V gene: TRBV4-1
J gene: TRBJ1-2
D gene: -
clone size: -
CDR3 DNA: TGCGCCAGCAGCCAAGCAGGACAGTCGATCTATGGCTACACCTTC
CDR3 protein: CASSQAGQSIYGYTF

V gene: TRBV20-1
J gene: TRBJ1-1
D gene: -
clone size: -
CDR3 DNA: TGCAGTGCTAGTCACCTGGCGGGAGCTTTCTTT
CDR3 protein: CSASHLAGAFF

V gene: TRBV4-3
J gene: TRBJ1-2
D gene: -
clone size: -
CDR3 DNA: TGCGCCAGCAGCCAAGATTCCTCAGGCCTCTATGGCTACACCTTC
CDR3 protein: CASSQDSSGLYGYTF

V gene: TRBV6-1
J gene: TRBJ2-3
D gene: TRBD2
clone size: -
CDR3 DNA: TGTGCCACGATGGGGAGGGGCGCGTTTGATACGCAGTATTTT
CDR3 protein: CATMGRGAFDTQYF

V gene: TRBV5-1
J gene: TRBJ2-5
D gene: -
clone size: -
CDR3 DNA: TGCGCCAGCAGCGGAGGGACAGCAGAAGAGACCCAGTACTTC
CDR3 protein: CASSGGTAEETQYF

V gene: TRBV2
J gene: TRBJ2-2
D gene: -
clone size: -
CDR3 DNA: TGTGCCAGCAACGCGGCGGGGACTTGGGCCGGGGAGCTGTTTTTT
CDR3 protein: CASNAAGTWAGELFF

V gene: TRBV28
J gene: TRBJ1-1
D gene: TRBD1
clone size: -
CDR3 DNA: TGTGCCAGCACACAACAGGGGGCTGAAGCTTTCTTT
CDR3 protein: CASTQQGAEAFF

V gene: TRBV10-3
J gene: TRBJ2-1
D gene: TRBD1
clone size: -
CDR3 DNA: TGTGCCATCAGTAACCGGGACAGCTCCTACAATGAGCAGTTCTTC
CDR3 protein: CAISNRDSSYNEQFF

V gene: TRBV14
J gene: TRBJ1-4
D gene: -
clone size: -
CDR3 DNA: TGTGCCAGCAGCCAAAGGGGAACTAATGAAAAACTGTTTTTT
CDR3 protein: CASSQRGTNEKLFF

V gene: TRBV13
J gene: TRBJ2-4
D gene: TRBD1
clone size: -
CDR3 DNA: TGTGCCAGCAGCTCCTCTCTAGACAGGGGCGGTGGGGCCAAAAACATTCAGTACTTC
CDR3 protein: CASSSSLDRGGGAKNIQYF

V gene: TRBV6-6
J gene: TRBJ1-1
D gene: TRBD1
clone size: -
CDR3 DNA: TGTGCCAGCAGTTTGACAGGGCTTACTGAAGCTTTCTTT
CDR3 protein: CASSLTGLTEAFF

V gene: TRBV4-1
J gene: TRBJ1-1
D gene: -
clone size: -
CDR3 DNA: TGCGCCAGCAGCCAAGTTGGGAAAAGGAACACTGAAGCTTTCTTT
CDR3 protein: CASSQVGKRNTEAFF

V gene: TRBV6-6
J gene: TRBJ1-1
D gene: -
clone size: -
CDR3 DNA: TGTGCCAGCAGTTACTCATCGGGGGGGACTGAAGCTTTCTTT
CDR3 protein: CASSYSSGGTEAFF